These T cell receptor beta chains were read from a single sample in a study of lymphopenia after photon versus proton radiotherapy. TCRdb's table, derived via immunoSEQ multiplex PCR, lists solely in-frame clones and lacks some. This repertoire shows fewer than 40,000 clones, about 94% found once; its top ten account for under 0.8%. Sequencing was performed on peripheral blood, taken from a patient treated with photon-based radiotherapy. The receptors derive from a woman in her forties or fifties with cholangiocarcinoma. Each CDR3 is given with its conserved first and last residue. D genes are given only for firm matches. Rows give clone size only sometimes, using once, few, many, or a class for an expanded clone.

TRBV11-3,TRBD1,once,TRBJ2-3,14,CASRDRDTTDTQYF,TGTGCCAGCCGGGACAGGGACACCACAGATACGCAGTATTTT
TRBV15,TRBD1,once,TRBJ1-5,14,CATSRDRGNQPQHF,TGTGCCACCAGCAGGGACAGGGGAAATCAGCCCCAGCATTTT
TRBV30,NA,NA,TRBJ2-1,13,CAWSVGAYNEQFF,TGTGCCTGGAGTGTCGGGGCGTACAATGAGCAGTTCTTC
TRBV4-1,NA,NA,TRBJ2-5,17,CASSHQYGTGERETQYF,TGCGCCAGCAGCCACCAATACGGGACTGGGGAACGGGAGACCCAGTACTTC
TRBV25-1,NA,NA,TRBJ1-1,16,CASSEYKRGSVSEAFF,TGTGCCAGCAGTGAATATAAGCGGGGGTCAGTATCTGAAGCTTTCTTT
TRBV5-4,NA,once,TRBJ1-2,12,CASSLEDYGYTF,TGTGCCAGCAGCTTGGAGGACTATGGCTACACCTTC
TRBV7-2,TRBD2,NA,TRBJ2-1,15,CASSPSGGTYNEQFF,TGTGCCAGCAGCCCTAGCGGGGGGACCTACAATGAGCAGTTCTTC
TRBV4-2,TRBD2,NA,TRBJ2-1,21,CASSPKGTSGGSSSAYNEQFF,TGTGCCAGCAGCCCCAAAGGGACTAGCGGGGGTAGTTCTTCCGCCTACAATGAGCAGTTCTTC
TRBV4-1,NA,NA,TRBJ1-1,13,CASSQTLNTEAFF,TGCGCCAGCAGCCAAACGCTGAACACTGAAGCTTTCTTT
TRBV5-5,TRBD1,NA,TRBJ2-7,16,CASSLVATGGSYEQYF,TGTGCCAGCAGCTTGGTAGCGACAGGGGGCTCCTACGAGCAGTACTTC
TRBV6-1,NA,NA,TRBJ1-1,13,CASSVGRATEAFF,TGTGCCAGCAGCGTAGGCAGGGCGACTGAAGCTTTCTTT
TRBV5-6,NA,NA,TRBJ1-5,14,CASSLAREDQPQHF,TGTGCCAGCAGCTTGGCCAGGGAGGATCAGCCCCAGCATTTT
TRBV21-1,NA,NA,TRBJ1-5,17,CASSKATAGRVREPQHF,TGTGCCAGCAGCAAAGCCACCGCCGGCAGGGTTCGAGAGCCCCAGCATTTT
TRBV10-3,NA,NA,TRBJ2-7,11,CAISPGGEQYF,TGTGCCATATCCCCAGGGGGGGAGCAGTACTTC
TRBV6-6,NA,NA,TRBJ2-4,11,CAIRTENIQYF,TGTGCCATCCGGACCGAAAACATTCAGTACTTC
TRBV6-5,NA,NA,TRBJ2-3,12,CASRETTDTQYF,TGTGCCAGCAGGGAAACAACAGATACGCAGTATTTT
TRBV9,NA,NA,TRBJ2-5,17,CASSVAPTTGFQETQYF,TGTGCCAGCAGCGTAGCGCCTACGACAGGATTCCAAGAGACCCAGTACTTC